One sample yielded the 14 T cell receptor beta chains listed below, sequenced in a study of cytomegalovirus exposure and HLA in healthy donors. The primer mix had 60 Vbeta and 13 Jbeta primers. The repertoire was sequenced with immunoSEQ multiplex PCR; TCRdb's copy has only in-frame clones and lacks some. The table includes about 200,000 clones, about 78% detected once. The material sequenced was PBMCs. The receptor source for this set is a male donor in good health and CMV-seronegative.

A note on this clone: Other DNA sequences in this sample translate to the same CDR3. This sequence joins TRBV7-3 and TRBJ1-1; D unclear. Germline values: CDR1 SGHTA, CDR2 FQGTGA. This CDR3 is built from 14 residues. The V and J ends lost 0 bases and 1 base respectively, with 6 bases between them. The CDR3 loop is CASSLTGGNTEAFF. As DNA, the CDR3 is TGTGCCAGCAGCTTAACTGGAGGGAACACTGAAGCTTTCTTT.

This clone has a handful of counts. The V and J genes are TRBV7-2 and TRBJ2-7, with 11 bases lining up with TRBD2. The germline V gene has CDR1 SGHTA and CDR2 FQGNSA. CDR3 length: 15 residues. The V and J ends lost 1 base and 7 bases, in that order; junction bases with no gene match: 6. The CDR3 DNA sequence: TGTGCCAGCAGCTTAGGTCTAGCGGGAGGATATGAGCAGTACTTC. It encodes CASSLGLAGGYEQYF.

V and J are TRBV5-1 and TRBJ2-3; TRBD2 matches 7 bases. Germline CDR1 and CDR2: SGHRS and YFSETQ. This CDR3 contains 12 residues. The V gene end was trimmed by 10 bases and the J gene end by 6 bases; junction bases not matched to a gene: 8. Here the CDR3 DNA reads TGCGCCTCTAGCGGATCCGCGGATACGCAGTATTTT. This gives the protein CASSGSADTQYF.

The chain carries TRBV29-1 and TRBJ1-2; TRBD1 agrees at 8 bases. V dropped 3 bases and J dropped 0; count of bases not matched to a gene: 9. This CDR3 spans 16 amino acids. Germline CDR1 is SQVTM and CDR2 is ANQGSEA. CDR3: CSVDGAGGLTNYGYTF. In DNA, the CDR3 is TGCAGCGTTGATGGGGCAGGGGGCCTGACTAACTATGGCTACACCTTC.

This chain joins TRBV19 and TRBJ2-6; 7 nucleotides line up with TRBD1. The V segment lost 10 bases and the J segment 2 bases; nucleotides outside the gene matches: 8. Per the germline V gene, CDR1 is LNHDA and CDR2 is SQIVND (reference sequence). This CDR3 comprises 15 residues. CDR3 sequence: CATSVGGAGANVLTF. The CDR3 nucleotides are TGTGCCACGTCGGTAGGGGGCGCTGGGGCCAACGTCCTGACTTTC. The full variable domain, its missing parts supplied by reference TRBV19 and TRBJ2-6, is DGGITQSPKYLFRKEGQNVTLSCEQNLNHDAMYWYRQDPGQGLRLIYYSQIVNDFQKGDIAEGYSVSREKKESFPLTVTSAQKNPTAFYLCATSVGGAGANVLTFGAGSRLTVL.

V and J are TRBV18 and TRBJ2-2; a weak D match, TRBD2 (5 bases). V was cut by 6 bases and J by 9 bases, with 14 bases left in between. CDR3 length equals 13 residues. Germline CDR1 is KGHSH and CDR2 is LQKENI. CDR3 nucleotide sequence: TGTGCCAGCTCCCCCGACTCCGGGAGGGAGCTGTTTTTT. It translates to CASSPDSGRELFF.

The CDR3 loop is CASSYVGGEGNEQFF. In DNA, the CDR3 is TGTGCCAGCAGCTATGTAGGAGGGGAGGGGAATGAGCAGTTCTTC. The gene calls are TRBV7-9 and TRBJ2-1; 7 nucleotides match TRBD2. The CDR3 is 15 residues long. CDR1 and CDR2 (germline): SEHNR, FQNEAQ (reference sequence). J was trimmed by 7 bases and V by 4 bases; bases with no gene match: 10. Full variable domain (remainder filled in from reference TRBV7-9 and TRBJ2-1): DTGVSQNPRHKITKRGQNVTFRCDPISEHNRLYWYRQTLGQGPEFLTYFQNEAQLEKSRLLSDRFSAERPKGSFSTLEIQRTEQGDSAMYLCASSYVGGEGNEQFFGPGTRLTVL.

This chain connects TRBV6-5 to TRBJ1-1, with TRBD1 as a possible D gene (6 bases). V was cut by 5 bases and J by 2 bases, with 9 bases left in between. This CDR3 is 13 amino acids long. The germline gives CDR1 MNHEY, CDR2 SVGAGI. This CDR3 reads CASSRTANTEAFF. The DNA for the CDR3 is TGTGCCAGCAGTAGGACAGCTAACACTGAAGCTTTCTTT.

The V call is TRBV14, the J call TRBJ1-1; D is unresolved. CDR1 and CDR2 (germline): SGHDN, FVKESK. Trimming removed 3 bases from V and 7 bases from J, with 12 bases in between. The CDR3 runs to 13 residues. CDR3 sequence reads: CASSHHGAGEAFF. The CDR3, as DNA: TGTGCCAGCAGCCACCATGGAGCGGGTGAAGCTTTCTTT.

This clone turned up a few times. The chain recombines TRBV9 with TRBJ2-1; D is perhaps TRBD2 (6 bases). V was trimmed by 4 bases and J by 7 bases, leaving 12 bases between them. Germline CDR1 SGDLS, CDR2 YYNGEE. The CDR3 contains 13 residues. In nucleotides, the CDR3 is TGTGCCAGCAGCCCGACTAGTCGAAATGAGCAGTTCTTC. Its translation is CASSPTSRNEQFF.

The chain has TRBV5-1 and TRBJ1-1, with D possibly matching TRBD1 (5 bases). Germline assignment: CDR1 SGHRS and CDR2 YFSETQ. This CDR3 has 14 amino acids. V was shortened by 3 bases and J by 0 bases, with 9 bases between the two germline ends. The CDR3 DNA is TGCGCCAGCAGCTCCAGACAGTTGAACACTGAAGCTTTCTTT. Translated: CASSSRQLNTEAFF.

The chain recombines TRBV12-5 with TRBJ1-1, with D tentatively TRBD1 (5 bases). V lost 1 base, J lost 6 bases, and 9 bases lay in between. Per germline, CDR1 LGHNT and CDR2 FRNRAP. The CDR3 is 13 amino acids. The CDR3 loop is CASGLGGGAEAFF. The CDR3 bases are TGTGCTAGTGGTTTGGGGGGAGGGGCTGAAGCTTTCTTT.

The CDR3 here is CASSFRQGDLYEQYF. As DNA, the CDR3 is TGTGCCAGCAGCTTTCGACAGGGCGATCTCTACGAGCAGTACTTC. The rearrangement uses TRBV11-2 and TRBJ2-7, with 7 nucleotides matching TRBD1. Germline lookup yields CDR1 SGHAT and CDR2 FQNNGV. Germline trimming cut 3 bases from V and 3 bases from J; bases unmatched to any gene: 8. This CDR3 spans 15 amino acids.

This clone has more than one count but fewer than ten. This chain joins TRBV7-9 and TRBJ2-2; possibly TRBD2 for D (6 bases). The V and J ends lost 2 bases and 6 bases respectively, with 13 bases between them. Looked up from germline, CDR1 is SEHNR and CDR2 is FQNEAQ (reference sequence). This CDR3 comprises 15 residues. Here the CDR3 DNA reads TGTGCCAGCAGCTTAAGCGGGCCGCGAGCCGGGGAGCTGTTTTTT. This translates into CASSLSGPRAGELFF.